Given below is one TCR beta chain in context. The target antigen is unknown. The junction does not match germline at one end; this may be a read error. Measured with immunoSEQ multiplex PCR; TCRdb has only the in-frame clones, and not every one. This sample carries under 150,000 clones, roughly 91% of them seen once, and the ten largest clones take around 0.12%. The CDR3 extends over 16 amino acids. In germline, CDR1 is LNHNV, CDR2 YYDKDF (reference sequence). This sample stems from a study of graft-versus-host responses after intestinal transplantation. Study-level information: As for transplant type, recipients had multivisceral, liver-intestinal, or isolated intestinal grafts. Anti-thymocyte globulin served as induction for all recipients, who then took tacrolimus and steroids for 2 to 4 years.

General study results and limits: Among recipient marrow samples, GvH clones were found; some appeared first in ileum or blood. Early after transplant, HvG clones declined as circulating GvH clones peaked.

Here the sequenced sample was unstimulated CD4+ T cells sorted from spleen or lymph node cells, taken before intestinal transplant. The chain is built from TRBV15 and TRBJ2-1, with 12 bases that match TRBD2. The clonotype comes from a human donor who received an intestinal transplant. The CDR3 sequence is CATRRDHSSGRGEQFF. The CDR3 DNA follows: TGTGCCACCAGGAGAGATCATTCTAGCGGGAGGGGTGAGCAGTTCTTC.